Each of the 2 T cell receptor beta chains below was sequenced from the same sample in a study of shared clonotypes between healthy human individuals (dated by TCRdb to 2019 to 2021). Libraries were built with the immunoSEQ multiplex PCR assay. As stored in TCRdb, this immuneACCESS dataset retains in-frame rearrangements with V and J assigned. A fraction of the clones does not appear; measured against another copy, unresolved V genes explain less than half of the discrepancy, and the remainder lacks a known reason. Here the sample has more than 1,200,000 clones; approximately 98.5% occur a single time. The top ten clonotypes cover roughly 0.36% of the sample. The material sequenced was naive CD4+ T cells sorted from blood. This specimen's cell subset or site label, per the study, means: CD45RA+ positively selected. The receptors come from a man under 40 in good health.

The rearrangement joins TRBV5-1 to TRBJ2-6; D gene ambiguous. The CDR3 has 15 residues. Germline CDR1 is SGHRS and CDR2 is YFSETQ. V dropped 0 bases and J dropped 0 bases, with 4 bases sitting between them. Here the CDR3 reads CASSLGTSGANVLTF. In nucleotides, the CDR3 is TGCGCCAGCAGCTTGGGGACCTCTGGGGCCAACGTCCTGACTTTC.

The rearrangement uses TRBV7-2 and TRBJ2-6; tentatively, D is TRBD1 (5 bases). Germline loops: CDR1 SGHTA, CDR2 FQGNSA. V was clipped by 7 bases and J by 0 bases, with 19 bases between them. The length of the CDR3 is 18 residues. The CDR3 here is CASTEFTGFSSGANVLTF. CDR3 in DNA: TGTGCCAGCACCGAGTTTACAGGCTTCAGCTCTGGGGCCAACGTCCTGACTTTC.